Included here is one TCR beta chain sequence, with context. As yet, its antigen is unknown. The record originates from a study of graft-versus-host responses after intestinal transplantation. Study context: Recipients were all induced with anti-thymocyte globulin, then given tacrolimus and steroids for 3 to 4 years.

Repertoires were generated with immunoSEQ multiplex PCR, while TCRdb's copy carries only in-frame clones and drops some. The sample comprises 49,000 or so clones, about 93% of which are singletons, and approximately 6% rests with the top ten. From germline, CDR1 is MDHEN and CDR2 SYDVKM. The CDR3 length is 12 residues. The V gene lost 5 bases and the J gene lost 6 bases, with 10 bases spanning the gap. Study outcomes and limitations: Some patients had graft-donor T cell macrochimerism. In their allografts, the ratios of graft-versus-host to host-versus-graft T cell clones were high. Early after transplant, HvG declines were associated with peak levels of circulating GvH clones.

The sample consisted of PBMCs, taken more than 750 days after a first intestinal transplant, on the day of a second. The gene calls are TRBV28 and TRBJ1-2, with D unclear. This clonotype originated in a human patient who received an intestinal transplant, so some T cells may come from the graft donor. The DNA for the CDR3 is TGTGCCAGCAGTGGCGTTACAAATGGCTACACCTTC. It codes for CASSGVTNGYTF.